This T cell receptor beta chain was observed in a study of vaccination and CD4 T cells after COVID-19. Study at large: Each post-COVID sample was drawn after diagnosis, and the median interval was approximately 92 days (range 35 to 161).

The treatment was: approximately 10-day PBMC culture with coronavirus spike peptide pools or control peptides (ViraFEST assay). Researchers grew the cells for nine to eleven days and then pulled out CD4+ T cells by negative selection. Germline V gene sequence: CDR1 DFQATT, CDR2 SNEGSKA (reference sequence). CDR3 size: 14 residues. V shed 6 bases, J shed 2 bases, and the junction held 8 bases outside the gene matches. Oncomine TCR Beta short-read sequencing was applied to DNA from cultured CD4+ T cells. Each CDR3 protein is one row after TCRdb ran MiXCR on the PCR reads. This table holds approximately 6,000 distinct CDR3 sequences, 25% to 40% found once. This clonotype showed up just once. Its antigen remains unidentified.

This receptor was identified in a human donor who had recovered from COVID-19. This specimen was CD4+ T cells from blood, cultured in vitro, taken after SARS-CoV-2 vaccination. V and J are TRBV20-1 and TRBJ2-7; 9 bases agree with TRBD1. CDR3 sequence reads: CSATRTGETYEQYF. CDR3 DNA: TGCAGTGCGACCAGGACAGGGGAAACCTACGAGCAGTACTTC.